The 18 T cell receptor beta chains given below trace back to one sample, sequenced in a study of early stage breast cancer tumors. Libraries were prepared by immunoSEQ multiplex PCR; TCRdb keeps only in-frame clonotypes and omits some of them. The sample has tens of thousands of clones, approximately 79% seen once. The specimen sequenced was blood. All receptors derive from a person in their sixties with breast cancer.

This clone was detected a few times. The CDR3 spells CASSESTENPYEQYF. The CDR3 nucleotides are TGCGCCAGCAGTGAGTCTACGGAGAACCCCTACGAGCAGTACTTC. This rearrangement joins TRBV10-1 to TRBJ2-7; D remains ambiguous. The CDR3 has 15 residues. V dropped 0 bases and J dropped 2 bases, with 11 bases sitting between them. The germline CDR1 and CDR2 sequences are WNHNN and SYGVQD (reference sequence).

The CDR3 DNA reads as TGTGCCAGCAGCGACTACCCCATCACAGATACGCAGTATTTT. This encodes CASSDYPITDTQYF. This chain connects TRBV9 to TRBJ2-3; D not certain. V was clipped by 3 bases and J by 2 bases, with 10 bases between them. From germline, CDR1 is SGDLS and CDR2 YYNGEE. The CDR3 extends over 14 amino acids.

This clone was detected a few times. The rearrangement joins TRBV4-1 to TRBJ2-5, with 7 bases fitting TRBD2. The V and J ends lost 4 bases and 1 base, in that order; junction bases with no gene match: 3. Germline values: CDR1 MGHRA, CDR2 YSYEKL. The CDR3 runs to 14 residues. CDR3 sequence reads: CASSLSGTQETQYF. The CDR3 region has the DNA TGCGCCAGCAGCCTGAGCGGGACCCAAGAGACCCAGTACTTC.

The V gene is TRBV6-6, the J gene TRBJ2-7; a weak D match, TRBD2 (5 bases). Germline CDR1 reads MNHNY; CDR2 reads SVGAGI (reference sequence). The CDR3 extends over 13 amino acids. The ends were cut back, 0 bases at V and 5 bases at J, with 8 bases in the middle. The DNA of the CDR3 is TGTGCCAGCAGTTACTCGAGAGGGAACGAGCAGTACTTC. Its protein is CASSYSRGNEQYF.

The chain couples TRBV7-2 to TRBJ2-5; weak D call: TRBD2 (5 bases). The CDR3 sequence is 14 residues long. V was shortened by 1 base and J by 2 bases, with 8 bases between the two germline ends. Germline loops: CDR1 SGHTA, CDR2 FQGNSA. The CDR3 here is CASSLGGLQETQYF. CDR3 sequence (DNA): TGTGCCAGCAGCTTAGGCGGGCTGCAAGAGACCCAGTACTTC.

This sequence joins TRBV7-2 and TRBJ2-3, with D perhaps TRBD1 or TRBD2 (5 bases each). V was cut by 1 base and J by 2 bases, with 10 bases left in between. Germline V CDR1 and CDR2: SGHTA, FQGNSA. CDR3 length: 15 amino acids. Here the CDR3 DNA reads TGTGCCAGCAGCTTAGGCCGGGGCCCCACAGATACGCAGTATTTT. Protein: CASSLGRGPTDTQYF.

The chain carries TRBV7-2 and TRBJ2-5; 8 bases are shared with TRBD1. From germline, CDR1 is SGHTA and CDR2 FQGNSA. V lost 7 bases to trimming and J lost 5 bases; unmatched junction nucleotides: 9. This CDR3 contains 14 residues. CDR3 sequence: CASNPDRARETQYF. CDR3 bases: TGTGCCAGCAACCCGGACAGGGCTAGGGAGACCCAGTACTTC.

The chain carries TRBV4-1 and TRBJ2-7; no clear D. Germline lookup yields CDR1 MGHRA and CDR2 YSYEKL. Trimming shortened V by 0 bases and J by 0 bases, and 6 bases separated the two germline ends. The CDR3 runs 14 residues. Here the CDR3 reads CASSQERNSYEQYF. As DNA, the CDR3 is TGCGCCAGCAGCCAAGAGAGGAACTCCTACGAGCAGTACTTC.

In this sample, this clone turned up a few times. The chain couples TRBV14 to TRBJ1-1; perhaps TRBD1 as D (5 bases). The germline CDR1 and CDR2 sequences are SGHDN and FVKESK. V was pared by 4 bases and J by 11 bases, with 17 bases between. CDR3 length: 13 residues. The CDR3 DNA reads as TGTGCCAGCAGCCGGACCGGGACGACTTCGGCTTTCTTT. Translating gives CASSRTGTTSAFF.

The table lists this clone with a few counts. The CDR3 region is CASSYEDTEAFF. The CDR3, as DNA: TGTGCCAGCTCATACGAGGACACTGAAGCTTTCTTT. This sequence joins TRBV18 and TRBJ1-1; D is unresolved. Trimming removed 5 bases at V and 3 bases at J, with 7 bases between. CDR1 is KGHSH, CDR2 LQKENI, per germline. The CDR3 runs to 12 residues.

CDR3 bases: TGTGCCAGCAGCACCCGGACAGGGGTGGCGCGGAATCAGCCCCAGCATTTT. Translated: CASSTRTGVARNQPQHF. The gene calls are TRBV5-6 and TRBJ1-5, with 9 bases matching TRBD1. This CDR3 comprises 17 residues. Germline V gene lookup returns CDR1 SGHDT and CDR2 YYEEEE. V shed 4 bases, J shed 4 bases, and the junction held 12 bases outside the gene matches.

V and J are TRBV7-2 and TRBJ2-5, with 9 positions matching TRBD1. Germline V gene lookup returns CDR1 SGHTA and CDR2 FQGNSA. The V segment lost 5 bases and the J segment 7 bases; nucleotides outside the gene matches: 8. The CDR3 is 14 amino acids. The CDR3 is CASSPRQGGGTQYF. Written as DNA, the CDR3 is TGTGCCAGCAGCCCCCGACAGGGGGGTGGGACCCAGTACTTC.

The V call is TRBV4-1, the J call TRBJ2-6; 9 bases fit TRBD1. Germline V gene lookup returns CDR1 MGHRA and CDR2 YSYEKL. CDR3 length: 20 amino acids. Trimming took 0 bases from V and 3 from J; bases not matched to a gene: 12. The CDR3 region has the DNA TGCGCCAGCAGCCAAGATCCGAGGGACAGGGAGTACTATGGGGCCAACGTCCTGACTTTC. Translated, it gives CASSQDPRDREYYGANVLTF.

V usage is TRBV2 and J usage is TRBJ1-1; 7 positions match TRBD1. The ends lost 6 bases at V and 5 bases at J; junction bases unmatched: 12. CDR1 is SNHLY, CDR2 FYNNEI, per germline. CDR3 length: 15 residues. CDR3 protein: CASRLYEGAGTEAFF. CDR3 DNA sequence: TGTGCCAGCAGATTATATGAGGGGGCGGGGACTGAAGCTTTCTTT.

This clone has a handful of counts. The chain combines TRBV19 with TRBJ2-1; TRBD1 agrees at 7 bases. This CDR3 is built from 15 residues. V was pared by 9 bases and J by 2 bases, with 10 bases of the junction left unmatched. Germline V gives CDR1 LNHDA, CDR2 SQIVND (reference sequence). CDR3 loop: CASKTRTGAYNEQFF. As DNA, the CDR3 is TGTGCCAGCAAAACTAGGACAGGAGCCTACAATGAGCAGTTCTTC. The whole variable domain, remainder taken from reference TRBV19 and TRBJ2-1, is DGGITQSPKYLFRKEGQNVTLSCEQNLNHDAMYWYRQDPGQGLRLIYYSQIVNDFQKGDIAEGYSVSREKKESFPLTVTSAQKNPTAFYLCASKTRTGAYNEQFFGPGTRLTVL.

The chain employs TRBV19 and TRBJ2-2, with no clear D. The germline V gene has CDR1 LNHDA and CDR2 SQIVND (reference sequence). The germline V and J ends were trimmed by 8 bases and 3 bases, with 10 bases remaining between them. The CDR3 contains 13 residues. The CDR3 is CASWAYYTGELFF. The DNA for the CDR3 is TGTGCCAGTTGGGCTTACTACACCGGGGAGCTGTTTTTT.

This clone came up a few times. The chain carries TRBV10-3 and TRBJ2-7; 9 bases fit TRBD1. CDR3 length equals 15 residues. Germline V CDR1 and CDR2: ENHRY, SYGVKD. With V trimmed by 9 bases and J by 1 base, 10 bases remained unmatched. The CDR3: CAIGGTGQGSYEQYF. The CDR3 DNA follows: TGTGCCATTGGGGGGACGGGACAGGGTTCCTACGAGCAGTACTTC.

The chain couples TRBV28 to TRBJ1-2; a weak D match, TRBD1 (6 bases). Looked up from germline, CDR1 is MDHEN and CDR2 is SYDVKM. The V and J ends lost 3 bases and 4 bases respectively, with 15 bases between them. The CDR3 runs 15 residues. CDR3 region: CASSFPVGQTYGYTF. CDR3 DNA: TGTGCCAGCAGTTTTCCAGTGGGACAAACCTATGGCTACACCTTC.